This T cell receptor (beta chain) was recovered during a study of beta chain features in type 1 diabetes. Study as a whole: All samples yielded 100 million to 140 million examined sorted cells. Whole-study results and caveats: The study found fewer insertions and more deletions at VDJ junctions in type 1 diabetes patients.

Naive, central memory, regulatory and stem cell-like memory cells within the CD4+ compartment were sorted using CD45RO/CCR7/CD25/CD127/CD95/CD27. Trimming took off 0 bases at V and 0 bases at J, with 10 bases between the two ends. This CDR3 has 15 amino acids. CDR1 GTSNPN and CDR2 SVGIG come from the germline V gene (reference sequence). Of note for this clone: Antigen unknown.

Every bit of the isolated RNA underwent reverse transcription, so sequencing read expressed TCRB transcripts. The protocol was immunoSEQ multiplex PCR, while the TCRdb copy is restricted to in-frame clones and leaves out a portion. Here the sample spans about 620,000 clones, roughly a sixth being singletons. This clonotype was sampled from a man between 18 and 35 years old in good health. This chain joins TRBV30 and TRBJ2-3, with no clear D. Source material: naive CD4+ T cells from blood. DNA of the CDR3: TGTGCCTGGAGTGTACTGACAAGGAGCACAGATACGCAGTATTTT. Translating it yields CAWSVLTRSTDTQYF.